This TCR beta chain was observed in a study of beta chain features in type 1 diabetes. Whole-study results and caveats: PCR might favor shorter templates, equally in patients and controls.

Looked up from germline, CDR1 is MNHNY and CDR2 is SVGAGI (reference sequence). Trimming at V came to 0 bases and at J to 3 bases, leaving 3 bases not matched to a gene. This CDR3 is 15 amino acids long. The sample holds a few counts of this clone. The target antigen is unknown. Every bit of the isolated RNA underwent reverse transcription, so sequencing read expressed TCRB transcripts. Read counts averaged about 3.57 million for samples of naive, central memory and regulatory T cells. Assay: immunoSEQ multiplex PCR; the TCRdb copy retains only in-frame clones and omits some. The sample shows about 620,000 clones, roughly 16% of them seen only once.

Material for sequencing was naive CD4+ T cells from blood. The gene calls are TRBV6-6 and TRBJ2-7, with 9 bases lining up with TRBD2. The source of this sequence is a young man in good health. The DNA for the CDR3 is TGTGCCAGCAGTTACTCGGCTAGCGGGATCTACGAGCAGTACTTC. It is translated as CASSYSASGIYEQYF.